This T cell receptor beta chain emerged from a study of blood T cell repertoires in COVID-19. CDR1 MNHEY and CDR2 SVGAGI come from the germline V gene. CDR3 length: 11 amino acids. Between the trimmed V and J ends, which lost 6 bases and 8 bases, there was a span of 10 bases. TCRdb's table, derived via immunoSEQ multiplex PCR, lists solely in-frame clones and lacks some. Among 200,000 to 250,000 clones listed, around 89% were seen once. In its sample, this clone was seen a few times. The sequence derives from a man aged 30-40 years with COVID-19, enrolled during active disease. The chain joins TRBV6-5 to TRBJ1-2, with D possibly TRBD1 on 5 matching bases. Sequences were obtained from peripheral blood. The CDR3 is CASRGEVGYTF. Written as DNA, the CDR3 is TGTGCCAGCAGAGGGGAAGTCGGCTACACCTTC.